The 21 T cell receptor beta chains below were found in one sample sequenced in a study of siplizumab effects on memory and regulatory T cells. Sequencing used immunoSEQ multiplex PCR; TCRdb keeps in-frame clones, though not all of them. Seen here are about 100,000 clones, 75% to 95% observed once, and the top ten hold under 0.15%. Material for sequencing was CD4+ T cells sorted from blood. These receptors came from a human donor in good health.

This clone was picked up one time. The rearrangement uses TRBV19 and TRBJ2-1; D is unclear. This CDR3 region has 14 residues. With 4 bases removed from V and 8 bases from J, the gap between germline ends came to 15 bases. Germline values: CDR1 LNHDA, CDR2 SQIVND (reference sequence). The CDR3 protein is CASSSPRLGDEQFF. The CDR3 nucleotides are TGTGCCAGTAGTAGCCCCCGGCTAGGCGATGAGCAGTTCTTC.

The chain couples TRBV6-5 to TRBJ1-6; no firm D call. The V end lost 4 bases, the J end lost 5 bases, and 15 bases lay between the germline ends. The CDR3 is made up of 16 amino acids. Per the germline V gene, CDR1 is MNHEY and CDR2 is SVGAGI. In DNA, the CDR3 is TGTGCCAGCAGTTTCGACCTGATAAGAAATAATTCACCCCTCCACTTT. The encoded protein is CASSFDLIRNNSPLHF.

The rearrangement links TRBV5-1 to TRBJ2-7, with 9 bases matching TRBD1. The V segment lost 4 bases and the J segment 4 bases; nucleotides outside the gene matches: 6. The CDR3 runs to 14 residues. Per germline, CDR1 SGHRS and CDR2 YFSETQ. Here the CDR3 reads CASSRPGQGYEQYF. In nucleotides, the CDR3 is TGCGCCAGCAGCAGGCCGGGACAGGGTTACGAGCAGTACTTC. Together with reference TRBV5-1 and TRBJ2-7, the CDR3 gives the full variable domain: KAGVTQTPRYLIKTRGQQVTLSCSPISGHRSVSWYQQTPGQGLQFLFEYFSETQRNKGNFPGRFSGRQFSNSRSEMNVSTLELGDSALYLCASSRPGQGYEQYFGPGTRLTVT.

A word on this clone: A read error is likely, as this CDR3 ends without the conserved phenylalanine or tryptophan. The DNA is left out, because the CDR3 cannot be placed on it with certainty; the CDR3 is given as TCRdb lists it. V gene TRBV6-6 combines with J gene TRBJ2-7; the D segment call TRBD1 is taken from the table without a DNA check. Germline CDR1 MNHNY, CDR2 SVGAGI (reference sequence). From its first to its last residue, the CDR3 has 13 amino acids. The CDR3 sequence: CASSQSPNRETCL.

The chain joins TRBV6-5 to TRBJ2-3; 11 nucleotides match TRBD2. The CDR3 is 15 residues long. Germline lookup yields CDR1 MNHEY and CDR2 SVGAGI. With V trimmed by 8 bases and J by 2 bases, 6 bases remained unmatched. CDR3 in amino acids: CASGGTSGYTDTQYF. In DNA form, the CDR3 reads TGTGCCAGCGGGGGGACTAGCGGATACACAGATACGCAGTATTTT.

The DNA for the CDR3 is TGTGCCAGCAGCTTAGGGCCGGCAAACTATGGCTACACCTTC. It encodes CASSLGPANYGYTF. This chain connects TRBV7-8 to TRBJ1-2; D not resolved. This CDR3 contains 14 residues. V lost 1 base to trimming and J lost 2 bases, with 8 bases between them. The germline V gene encodes CDR1 SGHVS and CDR2 FQNEAQ.

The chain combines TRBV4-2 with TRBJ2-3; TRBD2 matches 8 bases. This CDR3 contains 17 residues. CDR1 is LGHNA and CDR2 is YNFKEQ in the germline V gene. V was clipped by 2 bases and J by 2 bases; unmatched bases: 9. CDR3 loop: CASSQSQRGGLTDTQYF. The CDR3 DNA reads TGTGCCAGCAGCCAATCTCAACGGGGGGGCCTCACAGATACGCAGTATTTT.

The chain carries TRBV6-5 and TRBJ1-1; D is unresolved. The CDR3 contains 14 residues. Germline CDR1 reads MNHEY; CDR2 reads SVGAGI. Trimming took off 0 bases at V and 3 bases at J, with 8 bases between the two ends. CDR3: CASSYSTGDTEAFF. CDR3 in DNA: TGTGCCAGCAGTTACTCGACGGGTGACACTGAAGCTTTCTTT.

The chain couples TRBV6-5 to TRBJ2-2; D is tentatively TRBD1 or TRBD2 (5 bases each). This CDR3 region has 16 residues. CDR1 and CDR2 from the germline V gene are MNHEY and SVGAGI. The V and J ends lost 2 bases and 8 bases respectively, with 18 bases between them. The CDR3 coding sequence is TGTGCCAGCAGTTACGGCAGGGTGGGACGGATTGGGGAGCTGTTTTTT. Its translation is CASSYGRVGRIGELFF.

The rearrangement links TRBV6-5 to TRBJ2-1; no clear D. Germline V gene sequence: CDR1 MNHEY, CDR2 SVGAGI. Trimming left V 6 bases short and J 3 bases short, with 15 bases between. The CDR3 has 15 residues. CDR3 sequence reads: CASRKTEFDYNEQFF. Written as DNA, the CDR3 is TGTGCCAGCAGGAAGACGGAATTCGACTACAATGAGCAGTTCTTC.

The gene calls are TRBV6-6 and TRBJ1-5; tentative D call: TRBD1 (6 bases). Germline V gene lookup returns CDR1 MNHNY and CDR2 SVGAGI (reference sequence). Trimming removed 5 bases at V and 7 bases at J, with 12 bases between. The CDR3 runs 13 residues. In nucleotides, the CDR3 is TGTGCCAGCAGTAACCGGGACAACCAGCCCCAGCATTTT. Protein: CASSNRDNQPQHF.

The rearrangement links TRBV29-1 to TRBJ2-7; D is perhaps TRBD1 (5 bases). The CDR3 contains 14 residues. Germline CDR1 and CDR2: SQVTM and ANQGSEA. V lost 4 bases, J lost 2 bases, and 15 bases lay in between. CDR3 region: CSVVVGLQAYEQYF. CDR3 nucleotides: TGCAGCGTTGTAGTTGGTTTACAGGCCTACGAGCAGTACTTC.

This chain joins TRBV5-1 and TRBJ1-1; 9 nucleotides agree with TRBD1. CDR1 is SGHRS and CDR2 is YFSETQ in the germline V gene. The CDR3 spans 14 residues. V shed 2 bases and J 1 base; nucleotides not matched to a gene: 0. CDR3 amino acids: CASSLQGANTEAFF. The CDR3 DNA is TGCGCCAGCAGCTTACAGGGGGCGAACACTGAAGCTTTCTTT.

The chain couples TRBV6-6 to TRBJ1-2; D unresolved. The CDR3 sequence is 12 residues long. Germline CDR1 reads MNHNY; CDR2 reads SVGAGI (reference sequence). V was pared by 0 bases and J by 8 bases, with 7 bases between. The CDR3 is CASSYSRAGYTF. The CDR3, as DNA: TGTGCCAGCAGTTACTCTAGGGCGGGCTACACCTTC.

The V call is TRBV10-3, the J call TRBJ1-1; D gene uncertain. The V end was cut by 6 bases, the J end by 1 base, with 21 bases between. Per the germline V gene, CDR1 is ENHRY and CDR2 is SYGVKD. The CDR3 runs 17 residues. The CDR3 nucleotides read TGTGCCATCAGAACAACCATGGACGGACCCTCGAACACTGAAGCTTTCTTT. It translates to CAIRTTMDGPSNTEAFF.

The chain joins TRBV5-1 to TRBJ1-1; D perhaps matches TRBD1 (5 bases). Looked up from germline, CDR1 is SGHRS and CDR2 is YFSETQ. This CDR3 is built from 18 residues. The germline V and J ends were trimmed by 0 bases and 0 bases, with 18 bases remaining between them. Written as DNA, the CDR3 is TGCGCCAGCAGCTTGGCGAAAGCAGGGTTGGGAATGAACACTGAAGCTTTCTTT. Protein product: CASSLAKAGLGMNTEAFF.

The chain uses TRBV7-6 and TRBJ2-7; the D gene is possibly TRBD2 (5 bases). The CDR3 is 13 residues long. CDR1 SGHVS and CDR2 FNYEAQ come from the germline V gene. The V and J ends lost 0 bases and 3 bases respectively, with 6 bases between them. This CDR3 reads CASSLAGSYEQYF. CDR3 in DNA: TGTGCCAGCAGCTTAGCAGGGAGCTACGAGCAGTACTTC.

The CDR3 reads CATSHRNLNTEAFF. The CDR3 bases are TGTGCCACCAGCCACAGGAACCTCAACACTGAAGCTTTCTTT. The rearrangement joins TRBV15 to TRBJ1-1, with a weak D call TRBD1 (5 bases). This CDR3 spans 14 amino acids. Germline CDR1 is LNHNV and CDR2 is YYDKDF (reference sequence). The V and J ends lost 5 bases and 2 bases respectively, with 12 bases between them. The variable domain in full, with the rest retrieved from reference TRBV15 and TRBJ1-1, is DAMVIQNPRYQVTQFGKPVTLSCSQTLNHNVMYWYQQKSSQAPKLLFHYYDKDFNNEADTPDNFQSRRPNTSFCFLDIRSPGLGDTAMYLCATSHRNLNTEAFFGQGTRLTVV.

The CDR3 nucleotides read TGTGCCAGCAGTGACTCTTACGGGCTTGGCTATGGCTACACCTTC. Translating gives CASSDSYGLGYGYTF. The V gene is TRBV6-4, the J gene TRBJ1-2; D is ambiguous. CDR3 length: 15 residues. Trimming removed 0 bases at V and 4 bases at J, with 12 bases between. Germline V gene lookup returns CDR1 MRHNA and CDR2 SNTAGT.

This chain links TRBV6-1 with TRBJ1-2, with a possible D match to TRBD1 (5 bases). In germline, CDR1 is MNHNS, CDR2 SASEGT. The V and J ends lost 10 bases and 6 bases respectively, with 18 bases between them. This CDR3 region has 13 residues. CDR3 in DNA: TGTGCCACCCCCCCGGGACGGTCAAATGGCTACACCTTC. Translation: CATPPGRSNGYTF.

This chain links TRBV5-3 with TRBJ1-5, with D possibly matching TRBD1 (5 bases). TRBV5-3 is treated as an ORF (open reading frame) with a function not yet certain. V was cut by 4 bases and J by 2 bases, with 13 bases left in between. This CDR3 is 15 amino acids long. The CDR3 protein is CARSGGRQRNQPQHF. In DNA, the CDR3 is TGTGCCAGAAGCGGGGGGAGACAGCGCAATCAGCCCCAGCATTTT.